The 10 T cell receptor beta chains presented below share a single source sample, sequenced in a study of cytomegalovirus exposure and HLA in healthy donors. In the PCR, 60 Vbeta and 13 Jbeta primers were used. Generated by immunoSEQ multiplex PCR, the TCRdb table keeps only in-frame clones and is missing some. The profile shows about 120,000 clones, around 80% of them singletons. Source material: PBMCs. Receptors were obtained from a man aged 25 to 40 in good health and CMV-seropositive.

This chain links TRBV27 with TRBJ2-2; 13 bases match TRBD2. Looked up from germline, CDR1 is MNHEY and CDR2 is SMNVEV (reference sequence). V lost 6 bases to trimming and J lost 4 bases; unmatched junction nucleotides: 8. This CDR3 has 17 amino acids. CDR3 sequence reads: CASSRLLAGGFTGELFF. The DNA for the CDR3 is TGTGCCAGCAGCCGCCTACTAGCGGGAGGGTTCACCGGGGAGCTGTTTTTT.

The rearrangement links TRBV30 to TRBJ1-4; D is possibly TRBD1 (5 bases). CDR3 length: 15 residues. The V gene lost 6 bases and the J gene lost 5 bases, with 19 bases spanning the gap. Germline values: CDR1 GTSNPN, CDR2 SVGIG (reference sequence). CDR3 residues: CACGGIGGLNEKLFF. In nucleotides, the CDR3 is TGTGCCTGCGGCGGGATCGGGGGATTAAATGAAAAACTGTTTTTT.

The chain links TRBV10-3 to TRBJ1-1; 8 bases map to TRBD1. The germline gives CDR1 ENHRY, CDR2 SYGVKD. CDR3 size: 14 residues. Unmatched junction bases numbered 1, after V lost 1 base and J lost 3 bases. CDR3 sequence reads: CAISEYRGDTEAFF. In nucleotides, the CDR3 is TGTGCCATCAGTGAGTACAGGGGGGACACTGAAGCTTTCTTT.

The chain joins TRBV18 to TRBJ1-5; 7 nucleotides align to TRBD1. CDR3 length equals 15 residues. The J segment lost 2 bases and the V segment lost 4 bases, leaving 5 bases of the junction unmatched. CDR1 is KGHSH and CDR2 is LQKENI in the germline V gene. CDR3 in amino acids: CASSQRQGGNQPQHF. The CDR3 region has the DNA TGTGCCAGCTCACAACGACAGGGAGGCAATCAGCCCCAGCATTTT.

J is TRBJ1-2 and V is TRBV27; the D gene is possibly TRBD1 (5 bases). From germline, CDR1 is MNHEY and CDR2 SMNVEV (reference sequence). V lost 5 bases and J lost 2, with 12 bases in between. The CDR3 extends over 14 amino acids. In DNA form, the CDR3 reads TGTGCCAGCAGTCCGCCGGCAGGGAACTATGGCTACACCTTC. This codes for CASSPPAGNYGYTF.

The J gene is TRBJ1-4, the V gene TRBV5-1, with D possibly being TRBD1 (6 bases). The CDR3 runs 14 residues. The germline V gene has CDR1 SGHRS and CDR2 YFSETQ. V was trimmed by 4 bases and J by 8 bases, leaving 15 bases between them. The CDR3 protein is CASSQGTGVEKLFF. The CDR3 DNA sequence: TGCGCCAGCAGCCAGGGGACCGGGGTGGAAAAACTGTTTTTT. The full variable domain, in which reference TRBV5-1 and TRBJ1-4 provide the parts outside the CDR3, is KAGVTQTPRYLIKTRGQQVTLSCSPISGHRSVSWYQQTPGQGLQFLFEYFSETQRNKGNFPGRFSGRQFSNSRSEMNVSTLELGDSALYLCASSQGTGVEKLFFGSGTQLSVL.

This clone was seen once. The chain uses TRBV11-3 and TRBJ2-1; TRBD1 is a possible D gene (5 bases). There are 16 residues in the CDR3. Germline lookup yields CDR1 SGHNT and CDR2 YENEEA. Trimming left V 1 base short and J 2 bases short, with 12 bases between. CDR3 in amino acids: CASSLAVWGPYNEQFF. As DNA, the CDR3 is TGTGCCAGCAGCTTAGCGGTTTGGGGCCCCTACAATGAGCAGTTCTTC.

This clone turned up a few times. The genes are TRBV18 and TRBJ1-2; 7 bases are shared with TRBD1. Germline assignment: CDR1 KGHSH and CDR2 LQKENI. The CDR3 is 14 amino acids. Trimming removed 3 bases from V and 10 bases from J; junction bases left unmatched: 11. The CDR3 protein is CASSPGTDWGSYTF. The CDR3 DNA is TGTGCCAGCTCACCCGGGACAGACTGGGGCTCCTACACCTTC.

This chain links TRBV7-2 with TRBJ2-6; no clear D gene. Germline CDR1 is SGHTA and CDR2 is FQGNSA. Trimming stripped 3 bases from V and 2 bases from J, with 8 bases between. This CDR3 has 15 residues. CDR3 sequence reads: CASSLRVTGANVLTF. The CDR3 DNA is TGTGCCAGCAGCTTGCGTGTGACTGGGGCCAACGTCCTGACTTTC. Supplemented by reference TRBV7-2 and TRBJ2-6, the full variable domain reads GAGVSQSPSNKVTEKGKDVELRCDPISGHTALYWYRQSLGQGLEFLIYFQGNSAPDKSGLPSDRFSAERTGGSVSTLTIQRTQQEDSAVYLCASSLRVTGANVLTFGAGSRLTVL.

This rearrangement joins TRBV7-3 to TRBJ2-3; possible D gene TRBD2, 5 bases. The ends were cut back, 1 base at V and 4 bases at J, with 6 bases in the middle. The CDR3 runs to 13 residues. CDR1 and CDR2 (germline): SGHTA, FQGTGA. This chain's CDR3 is CASSLNSADTQYF. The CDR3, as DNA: TGTGCCAGCAGCTTAAATAGCGCAGATACGCAGTATTTT.